The present T cell receptor beta chain was sequenced within a study of stem cell transplantation in POMP-related autoinflammatory disease (dated by TCRdb to 2020 to 2023). Some background on the complete study: It was hypothesized that MHC class I-dependent CD8+ T-cell differentiation and positive selection are impaired by defective thymoproteasomes, resulting in skewing of the TRB repertoire. Prior to transplant, the patients had skewing toward CD4+ naive T cells, low CD8+ T-cell proportions, and reduced T-cell cytokine secretion. DNA chimerism analysis after transplant demonstrated 100% donor engraftment of neutrophils and platelets for up to one year. The effect of POMP deficiency on T-cell receptor beta repertoire diversity and CDR3 characteristics was assessed using high-throughput TRB sequencing. Results and caveats for the whole study, not just this receptor: A restricted number of unique TRB V-J gene pairings was observed in PRAID patients. Across all analyzed T-cell subsets, PRAID patients showed a trend toward higher clonality and lower TRB diversity. In PRAID patients, the trend toward increased clonality and lower diversity reached statistical significance only for regulatory T cells.

The library was obtained by the immunoSEQ multiplex PCR assay. As for how the authors treated the data: Shannon entropy, which takes clonal size distribution into account, was used to quantify repertoire diversity. Clonotype distribution inequality was measured with the Gini-Simpson index (Simpson_1-D). What TCRdb holds here is the immuneACCESS table cut down to in-frame rearrangements. Part of the clones is not present; checked against another copy, under half of the missing clones reflect an unresolved V gene, and the others are unexplained. The DNA was the basis for D and trimming; V, J and clone size are from that table. Within this sample are tens of thousands of clones, with approximately 91% of them counted one time only. More than 0.55% of the sample rests with the top ten. Turning to this clone: It lacks a known antigen. Base-call qualities are not available, and no considerably larger clone is one nucleotide away.

The time point label, read with the paper, signifies: after hematopoietic stem cell transplant. PRAID was marked by prominent immunodeficiency together with autoinflammation. Prior to TRB sequencing, T-cell subsets (conventional T cells, CD8+ T cells, regulatory T cells, T follicular helper cells) were sorted. The trim is 6 bases for V and 0 bases for J, with a gap of 9 bases between the germline ends. The CDR3 covers 13 residues, taking in both the cysteine and the phenylalanine. Left in the record is the CDR3 DNA by itself, 39 bases read in frame from the first base. Rearrangement joined TRBV23-1 to TRBJ2-7; the D call could be TRBD1 or TRBD2, with each sharing 5 bases. TRBV23-1 counts as an open reading frame of uncertain function. This TCR was recovered from a human patient with POMP-related autoinflammation and immune dysregulation (PRAID). Following a transplant, a fraction of the T cells may be traceable to the graft donor. The sequencing here drew on CD4+ T cells from PBMCs, taken after stem cell transplantation. The bases are TGCGCCAGCAGGGGGGTCCCCTCCTACGAGCAGTACTTC. Translated, this is CASRGVPSYEQYF.